The rows below give T cell receptor beta chains drawn from one sample of a study of blood T cell repertoires in COVID-19. Measured with immunoSEQ multiplex PCR; TCRdb has only the in-frame clones, and not every one. The profile shows about 49,000 clones, around 83% of them singletons. Sequenced sample: peripheral blood. The receptors were gathered from a man between 35 and 55 years old with active COVID-19. Each CDR3 is given with its conserved first and last residue. Each record gives: D gene, clone size, V gene, J gene, CDR3 DNA, CDR3 protein. The D gene is left open where the match is weak. Size tells how often a clone was seen (once, few, many) or the class of an expanded clone, and some rows leave it out.

D: -; size: -; V: TRBV7-8; J: TRBJ1-3; DNA: TGTGCCAGCAGCCTCGACTACCCCTCTGGAAACACCATATATTTT; CDR3: CASSLDYPSGNTIYF
D: -; size: -; V: TRBV14; J: TRBJ2-7; DNA: TGTGCCAGCAGCCGTCCAGGGGATTTTTACGAGCAGTACTTC; CDR3: CASSRPGDFYEQYF
D: -; size: -; V: TRBV28; J: TRBJ1-5; DNA: TGTGCCAGCAGCTCTTGGGGCTCTAATCAGCCCCAGCATTTT; CDR3: CASSSWGSNQPQHF
D: -; size: -; V: TRBV7-2; J: TRBJ1-1; DNA: TGTGCCAGCAGCCGACAGGCCACCGAAGCTTTCTTT; CDR3: CASSRQATEAFF
D: TRBD2; size: few; V: TRBV28; J: TRBJ2-3; DNA: TGTGCCAGCAGACGGACTAGCGTCCCAGATACGCAGTATTTT; CDR3: CASRRTSVPDTQYF
D: TRBD2; size: -; V: TRBV14; J: TRBJ2-1; DNA: TGTGCCAGCAGCCAGCACGGGACTAGCGGGTTCGATGAGCAGTTCTTC; CDR3: CASSQHGTSGFDEQFF
D: -; size: -; V: TRBV27; J: TRBJ2-1; DNA: TGTGCCAGCAGTCCGAACGCTGAGGAGGGTAGCAATGAGCAGTTCTTC; CDR3: CASSPNAEEGSNEQFF
D: -; size: -; V: TRBV2; J: TRBJ2-3; DNA: TGTGCCAGCAACCCAGCGGCCATCACAGATACGCAGTATTTT; CDR3: CASNPAAITDTQYF
D: -; size: -; V: TRBV4-1; J: TRBJ1-2; DNA: TGCGCCAGCAGCCAAGATCGGGCAGGGGCATACTATGGCTACACCTTC; CDR3: CASSQDRAGAYYGYTF
D: -; size: -; V: TRBV7-9; J: TRBJ2-7; DNA: TGTGCCAGCAGCCACACAGGGTCCTCCTACGAGCAGTACTTC; CDR3: CASSHTGSSYEQYF
D: TRBD1; size: -; V: TRBV30; J: TRBJ1-1; DNA: TGTGCCTGGAGGGGTAGGGACAGGGATCCCACTGAAGCTTTCTTT; CDR3: CAWRGRDRDPTEAFF
D: TRBD2; size: once; V: TRBV5-6; J: TRBJ2-1; DNA: TGTGCCAGCAGCAAATTAGCGGGACCGAGTTCCTACAATGAGCAGTTCTTC; CDR3: CASSKLAGPSSYNEQFF
D: -; size: -; V: TRBV13; J: TRBJ2-1; DNA: TGTGCCAGCAGCTCGACCATCCAAGGGGGAGGGAATGAGCAGTTCTTC; CDR3: CASSSTIQGGGNEQFF
D: -; size: -; V: TRBV11-1; J: TRBJ1-5; DNA: TGTGCCAGCAGTAGACAGGTCGATCAGCCCCAGCATTTT; CDR3: CASSRQVDQPQHF
D: TRBD1; size: -; V: TRBV7-9; J: TRBJ2-7; DNA: TGTGCCAGCAGCCAGAGACATCTTCCGGGACAGGCATCCTACGAGCAGTACTTC; CDR3: CASSQRHLPGQASYEQYF
D: -; size: few; V: TRBV4-1; J: TRBJ2-1; DNA: TGCGCCAGCACGAGCAGCTCCTTAGGGGGTGAGCAGTTCTTC; CDR3: CASTSSSLGGEQFF
D: TRBD1; size: -; V: TRBV7-7; J: TRBJ2-7; DNA: TGTGCCAGCAGCGAGGGACAGTCCCTGGGTGAGCAGTACTTC; CDR3: CASSEGQSLGEQYF
D: TRBD1; size: once; V: TRBV19; J: TRBJ1-2; DNA: TGTGCCAGTAGTCAGGGGGTCTATGGCTACACCTTC; CDR3: CASSQGVYGYTF
D: TRBD2; size: -; V: TRBV11-2; J: TRBJ2-7; DNA: TGTGCCAGCAGCTTAGGGGTAGCGGGCCTTTACGAGCAGTACTTC; CDR3: CASSLGVAGLYEQYF
D: TRBD2; size: -; V: TRBV6-5; J: TRBJ2-7; DNA: TGTGCCAGCAGTTCCTTACTAGCGGACGAGCAGTACTTC; CDR3: CASSSLLADEQYF
D: -; size: -; V: TRBV19; J: TRBJ2-1; DNA: TGTGCCAGTAGTATAAGTAGATTTGAGCAGTTCTTC; CDR3: CASSISRFEQFF
D: TRBD2; size: few; V: TRBV11-2; J: TRBJ2-1; DNA: TGTGCCAGCAGCTTAGCGGGAGGGACGAATGAGCAGTTCTTC; CDR3: CASSLAGGTNEQFF
D: -; size: -; V: TRBV2; J: TRBJ1-2; DNA: TGTGCCAGCAGGCAAAAGACAGACTCTAACTATGGCTACACCTTC; CDR3: CASRQKTDSNYGYTF
D: -; size: -; V: TRBV7-9; J: TRBJ2-5; DNA: TGTGCCAGCAGCTTAGGACGGGAAGTCGGAAAGACCCAGTACTTC; CDR3: CASSLGREVGKTQYF
D: TRBD2; size: -; V: TRBV9; J: TRBJ2-3; DNA: TGTGCCAGCAGCCTAGGACTAGCGGGAGGGACGGGAGATACGCAGTATTTT; CDR3: CASSLGLAGGTGDTQYF
D: TRBD2; size: -; V: TRBV2; J: TRBJ2-5; DNA: TGTGCCAGCAGTGGGACTAGCGGAGGCCTAGGCGAGACCCAGTACTTC; CDR3: CASSGTSGGLGETQYF
D: TRBD2; size: -; V: TRBV29-1; J: TRBJ2-1; DNA: TGCAGCGTTGAGGTTCTAGCGGGAGATGAGCAGTTCTTC; CDR3: CSVEVLAGDEQFF
D: TRBD1; size: -; V: TRBV10-1; J: TRBJ2-7; DNA: TGCGCCAGCAGTGGTGGGACAGCTCCCTACGAGCAGTACTTC; CDR3: CASSGGTAPYEQYF
D: TRBD2; size: -; V: TRBV4-1; J: TRBJ2-1; DNA: TGCGCCAGCAGCCTCGTCGGACTAGCGGGAGTCAATGAGCAGTTCTTC; CDR3: CASSLVGLAGVNEQFF
D: -; size: -; V: TRBV5-1; J: TRBJ1-1; DNA: TGCGCCAGCAGCTTGGAAGAGGGAGTCCCTGAAGCTTTCTTT; CDR3: CASSLEEGVPEAFF
D: TRBD1; size: -; V: TRBV6-5; J: TRBJ2-7; DNA: TGTGCCAGCAGTACAGGGGTAGGGGAGCAGTACTTC; CDR3: CASSTGVGEQYF
D: -; size: -; V: TRBV28; J: TRBJ1-3; DNA: TGTGCCAGCATCACACCTAGCTCTGGAAACACCATATATTTT; CDR3: CASITPSSGNTIYF
D: TRBD2; size: -; V: TRBV2; J: TRBJ2-1; DNA: TGTGCCAGCAGCTTTAGTAGCGGGAGGGCCTTCAATGAGCAGTTCTTC; CDR3: CASSFSSGRAFNEQFF
D: TRBD2; size: -; V: TRBV19; J: TRBJ2-2; DNA: TGTGCCAGTAGTATTGGAGGACTAGCGGGAGTGGCCGGGGAGCTGTTTTTT; CDR3: CASSIGGLAGVAGELFF
D: -; size: -; V: TRBV10-3; J: TRBJ2-3; DNA: TGTGCCATCAGTGAGAGGGGTGGCGATACGCAGTATTTT; CDR3: CAISERGGDTQYF
D: -; size: -; V: TRBV3-1/TRBV3-2; J: TRBJ2-7; DNA: TGTGCCAGCAGCCAAGGCCCGGGGGAGCAGTACTTC; CDR3: CASSQGPGEQYF
D: -; size: few; V: TRBV6-1; J: TRBJ1-3; DNA: TGTGCCAGCAGTGAATCAGGGGTGGAAGCTGGAAACACCATATATTTT; CDR3: CASSESGVEAGNTIYF
D: -; size: -; V: TRBV19; J: TRBJ2-3; DNA: TGTGCCAGTAGTACCCACAGGGAAACGCAGTATTTT; CDR3: CASSTHRETQYF
D: TRBD2; size: few; V: TRBV30; J: TRBJ2-7; DNA: TGTGCCTGGAGTGTCAGTTCCCTCCTGACCCCTGGACTAGGCCGCTACGAGCAGTACTTC; CDR3: CAWSVSSLLTPGLGRYEQYF
D: -; size: -; V: TRBV10-1; J: TRBJ2-2; DNA: TGCGCCAGCAGTGAGTGGGGCGGGATGACCGGGGAGCTGTTTTTT; CDR3: CASSEWGGMTGELFF
D: -; size: -; V: TRBV19; J: TRBJ2-7; DNA: TGTGCCAGTAGCCTCGGGTCGACAGACCCCTACGAGCAGTACTTC; CDR3: CASSLGSTDPYEQYF
D: -; size: -; V: TRBV29-1; J: TRBJ1-2; DNA: TGCAGCGTGGAGACTCTTCTCTATGGCTACACCTTC; CDR3: CSVETLLYGYTF